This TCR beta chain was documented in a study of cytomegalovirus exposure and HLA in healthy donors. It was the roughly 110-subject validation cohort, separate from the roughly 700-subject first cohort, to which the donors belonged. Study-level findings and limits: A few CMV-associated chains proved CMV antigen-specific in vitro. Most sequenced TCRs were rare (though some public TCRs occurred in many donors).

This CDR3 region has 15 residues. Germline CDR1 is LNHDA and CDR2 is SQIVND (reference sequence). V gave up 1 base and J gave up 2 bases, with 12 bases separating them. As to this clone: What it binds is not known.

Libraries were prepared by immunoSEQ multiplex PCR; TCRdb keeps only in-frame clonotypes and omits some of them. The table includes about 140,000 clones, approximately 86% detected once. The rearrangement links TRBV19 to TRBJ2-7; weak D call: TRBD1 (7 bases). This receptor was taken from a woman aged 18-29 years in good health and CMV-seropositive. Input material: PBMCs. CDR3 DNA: TGTGCCAGTAGTATAGCAGGGGGAGGACCCTACGAGCAGTACTTC. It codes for CASSIAGGGPYEQYF.